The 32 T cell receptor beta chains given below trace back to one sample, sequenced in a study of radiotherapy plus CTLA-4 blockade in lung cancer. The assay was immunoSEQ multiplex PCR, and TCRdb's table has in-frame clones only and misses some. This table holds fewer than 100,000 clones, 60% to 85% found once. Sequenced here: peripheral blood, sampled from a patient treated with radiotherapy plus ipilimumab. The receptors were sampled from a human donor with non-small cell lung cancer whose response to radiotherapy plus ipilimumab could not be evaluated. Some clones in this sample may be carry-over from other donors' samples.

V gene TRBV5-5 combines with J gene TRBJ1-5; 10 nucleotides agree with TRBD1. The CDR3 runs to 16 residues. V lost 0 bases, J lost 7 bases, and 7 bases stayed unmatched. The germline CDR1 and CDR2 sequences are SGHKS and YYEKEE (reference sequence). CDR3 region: CASSLGQGAREQPQHF. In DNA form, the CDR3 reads TGTGCCAGCAGCTTGGGACAGGGGGCGCGGGAACAGCCCCAGCATTTT.

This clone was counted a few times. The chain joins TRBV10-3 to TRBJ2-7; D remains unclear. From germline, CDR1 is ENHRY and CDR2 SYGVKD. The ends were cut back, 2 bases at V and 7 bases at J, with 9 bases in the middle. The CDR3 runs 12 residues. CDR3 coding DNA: TGTGCCATCAGTGAGGCGCCTCGGGAGCAGTACTTC. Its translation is CAISEAPREQYF.

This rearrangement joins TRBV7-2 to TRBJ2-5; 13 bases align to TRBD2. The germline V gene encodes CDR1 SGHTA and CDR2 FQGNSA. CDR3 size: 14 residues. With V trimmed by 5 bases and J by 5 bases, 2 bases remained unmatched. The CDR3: CASSPTSGGETQYF. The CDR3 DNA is TGTGCCAGCAGCCCGACTAGCGGGGGGGAGACCCAGTACTTC. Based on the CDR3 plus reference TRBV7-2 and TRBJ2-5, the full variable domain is GAGVSQSPSNKVTEKGKDVELRCDPISGHTALYWYRQSLGQGLEFLIYFQGNSAPDKSGLPSDRFSAERTGGSVSTLTIQRTQQEDSAVYLCASSPTSGGETQYFGPGTRLLVL.

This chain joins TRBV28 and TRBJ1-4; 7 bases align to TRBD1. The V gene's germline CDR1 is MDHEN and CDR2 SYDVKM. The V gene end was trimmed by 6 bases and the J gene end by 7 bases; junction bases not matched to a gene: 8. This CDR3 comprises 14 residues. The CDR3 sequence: CASSQQGMGEKLFF. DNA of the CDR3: TGTGCCAGCAGCCAACAGGGGATGGGTGAAAAACTGTTTTTT.

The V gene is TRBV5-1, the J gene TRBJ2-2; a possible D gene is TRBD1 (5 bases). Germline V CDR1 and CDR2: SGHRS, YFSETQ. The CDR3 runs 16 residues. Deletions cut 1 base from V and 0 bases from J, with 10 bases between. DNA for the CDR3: TGCGCCAGCAGCTTGTCCGGACACGCGAACACCGGGGAGCTGTTTTTT. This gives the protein CASSLSGHANTGELFF.

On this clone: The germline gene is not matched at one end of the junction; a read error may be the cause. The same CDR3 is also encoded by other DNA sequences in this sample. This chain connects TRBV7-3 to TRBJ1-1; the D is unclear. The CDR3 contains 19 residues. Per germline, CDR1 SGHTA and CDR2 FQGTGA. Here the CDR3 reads CASSENSVSARVKDAEAFF. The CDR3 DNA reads TGTGCCAGCAGCGAAAACTCGGTCAGCGCGCGGGTCAAGGACGCTGAGGCTTTCTTT.

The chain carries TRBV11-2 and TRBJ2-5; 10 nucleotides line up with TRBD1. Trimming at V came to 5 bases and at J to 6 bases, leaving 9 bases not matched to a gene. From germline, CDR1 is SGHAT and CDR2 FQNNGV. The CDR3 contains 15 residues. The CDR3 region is CASSQRQGAHKTQYF. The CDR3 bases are TGTGCCAGCAGCCAGAGACAGGGGGCTCACAAGACCCAGTACTTC. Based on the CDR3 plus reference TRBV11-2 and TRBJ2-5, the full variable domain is EAGVAQSPRYKIIEKRQSVAFWCNPISGHATLYWYQQILGQGPKLLIQFQNNGVVDDSQLPKDRFSAERLKGVDSTLKIQPAKLEDSAVYLCASSQRQGAHKTQYFGPGTRLLVL.

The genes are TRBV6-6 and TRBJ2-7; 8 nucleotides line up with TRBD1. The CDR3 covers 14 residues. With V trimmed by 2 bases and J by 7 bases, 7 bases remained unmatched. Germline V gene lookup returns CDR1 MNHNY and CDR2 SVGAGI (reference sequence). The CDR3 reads CASSYLLDRAEQYF. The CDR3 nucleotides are TGTGCCAGCAGTTACCTCCTGGACAGGGCAGAGCAGTACTTC.

CDR3 DNA sequence: TGTGCCAGCAATAGACAGCCTAATAGCAATCAGCCCCAGCATTTT. It yields the protein CASNRQPNSNQPQHF. J is TRBJ1-5 and V is TRBV6-5; D might be TRBD1 (5 bases). V shed 7 bases and J shed 0 bases, with 13 bases lying between them. This CDR3 contains 15 residues. Germline CDR1 and CDR2: MNHEY and SVGAGI.

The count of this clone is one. DNA of the CDR3: TGCGCCAGCAGCTTGCGAGCGGGGGGGCCCGGGGATACGCAGTATTTT. This encodes CASSLRAGGPGDTQYF. This rearrangement joins TRBV5-1 to TRBJ2-3; 10 nucleotides agree with TRBD2. This CDR3 contains 16 residues. Germline V lookup: CDR1 SGHRS, CDR2 YFSETQ. J lost 6 bases, V lost 1 base, and 8 bases had no gene match. The complete variable domain, with remaining parts taken from reference TRBV5-1 and TRBJ2-3, reads KAGVTQTPRYLIKTRGQQVTLSCSPISGHRSVSWYQQTPGQGLQFLFEYFSETQRNKGNFPGRFSGRQFSNSRSEMNVSTLELGDSALYLCASSLRAGGPGDTQYFGPGTRLTVL.

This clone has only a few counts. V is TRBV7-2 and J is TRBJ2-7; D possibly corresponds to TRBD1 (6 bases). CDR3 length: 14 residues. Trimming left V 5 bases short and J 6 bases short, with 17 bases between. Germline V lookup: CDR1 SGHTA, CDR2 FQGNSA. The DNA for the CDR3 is TGTGCCAGCAGCGTCCTCAGGGGTTCCGGCGAGCAGTACTTC. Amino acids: CASSVLRGSGEQYF.

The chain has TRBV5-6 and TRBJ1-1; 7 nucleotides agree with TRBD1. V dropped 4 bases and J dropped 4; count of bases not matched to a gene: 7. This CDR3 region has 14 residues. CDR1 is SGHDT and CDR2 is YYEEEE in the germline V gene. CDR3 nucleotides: TGTGCCAGCAGCACGACAGGGTTGGGCACTGAAGCTTTCTTT. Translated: CASSTTGLGTEAFF.

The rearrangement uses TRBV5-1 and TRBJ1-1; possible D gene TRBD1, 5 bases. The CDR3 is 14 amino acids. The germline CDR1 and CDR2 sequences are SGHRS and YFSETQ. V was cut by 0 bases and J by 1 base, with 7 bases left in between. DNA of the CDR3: TGCGCCAGCAGCTTGGAGACAGCGAACACTGAAGCTTTCTTT. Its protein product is CASSLETANTEAFF.

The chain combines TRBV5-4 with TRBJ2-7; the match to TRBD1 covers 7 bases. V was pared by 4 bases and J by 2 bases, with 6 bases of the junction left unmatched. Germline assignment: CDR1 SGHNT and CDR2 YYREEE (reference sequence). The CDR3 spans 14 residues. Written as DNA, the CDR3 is TGTGCCAGCAGCCCCGGACAGGCTACCTACGAGCAGTACTTC. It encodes CASSPGQATYEQYF.

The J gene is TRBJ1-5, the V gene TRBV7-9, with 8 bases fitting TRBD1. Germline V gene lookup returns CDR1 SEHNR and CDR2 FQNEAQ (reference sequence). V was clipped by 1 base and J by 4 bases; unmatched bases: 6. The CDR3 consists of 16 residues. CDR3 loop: CASSLDGTGRNQPQHF. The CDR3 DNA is TGTGCCAGCAGCTTAGACGGGACAGGCCGAAATCAGCCCCAGCATTTT.

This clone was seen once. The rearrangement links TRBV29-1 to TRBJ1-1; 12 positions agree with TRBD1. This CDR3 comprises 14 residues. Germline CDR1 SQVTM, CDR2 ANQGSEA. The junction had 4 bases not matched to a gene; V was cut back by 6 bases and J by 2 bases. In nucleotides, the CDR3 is TGCAGCGTGGGGGGGACAGGGGGCAACACTGAAGCTTTCTTT. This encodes CSVGGTGGNTEAFF.

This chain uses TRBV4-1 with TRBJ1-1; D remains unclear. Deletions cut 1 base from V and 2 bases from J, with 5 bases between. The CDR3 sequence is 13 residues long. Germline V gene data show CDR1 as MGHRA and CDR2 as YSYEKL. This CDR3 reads CASSQGHNTEAFF. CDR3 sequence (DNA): TGCGCCAGCAGCCAAGGACACAACACTGAAGCTTTCTTT.

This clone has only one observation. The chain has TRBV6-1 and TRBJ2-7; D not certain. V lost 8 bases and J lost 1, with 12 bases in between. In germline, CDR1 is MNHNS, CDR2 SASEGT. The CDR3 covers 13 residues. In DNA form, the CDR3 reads TGTGCCAGCCAGGCCAGTCTATCCTACGAGCAGTACTTC. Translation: CASQASLSYEQYF.

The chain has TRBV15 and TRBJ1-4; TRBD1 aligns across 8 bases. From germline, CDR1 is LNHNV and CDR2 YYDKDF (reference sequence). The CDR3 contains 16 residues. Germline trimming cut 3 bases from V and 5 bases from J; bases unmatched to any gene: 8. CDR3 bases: TGTGCCACCAGCAGGGGAGGGACAGGCCGAAATGAAAAACTGTTTTTT. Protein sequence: CATSRGGTGRNEKLFF.

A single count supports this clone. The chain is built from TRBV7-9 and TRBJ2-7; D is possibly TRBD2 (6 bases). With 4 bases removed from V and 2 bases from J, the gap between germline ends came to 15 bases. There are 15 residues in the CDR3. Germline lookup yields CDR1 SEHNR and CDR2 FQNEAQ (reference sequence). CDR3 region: CASSSWGESTYEQYF. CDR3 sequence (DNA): TGTGCCAGCAGCTCATGGGGGGAATCCACCTACGAGCAGTACTTC.

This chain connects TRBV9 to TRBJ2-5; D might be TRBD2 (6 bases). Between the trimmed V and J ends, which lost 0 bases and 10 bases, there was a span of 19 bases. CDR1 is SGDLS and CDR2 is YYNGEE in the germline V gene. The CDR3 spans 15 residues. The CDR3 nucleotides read TGTGCCAGCAGCGTAGGGGCAGCCCTTTGGGGGGACCAGTACTTC. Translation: CASSVGAALWGDQYF. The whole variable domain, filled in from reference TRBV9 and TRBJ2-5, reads DSGVTQTPKHLITATGQRVTLRCSPRSGDLSVYWYQQSLDQGLQFLIQYYNGEERAKGNILERFSAQQFPDLHSELNLSSLELGDSALYFCASSVGAALWGDQYFGPGTRLLVL.

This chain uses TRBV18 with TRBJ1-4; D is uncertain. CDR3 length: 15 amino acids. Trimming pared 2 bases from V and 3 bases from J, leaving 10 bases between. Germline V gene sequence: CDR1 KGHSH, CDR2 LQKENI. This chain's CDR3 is CASSPKGRANEKLFF. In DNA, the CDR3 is TGTGCCAGCTCACCAAAAGGGAGGGCTAATGAAAAACTGTTTTTT.

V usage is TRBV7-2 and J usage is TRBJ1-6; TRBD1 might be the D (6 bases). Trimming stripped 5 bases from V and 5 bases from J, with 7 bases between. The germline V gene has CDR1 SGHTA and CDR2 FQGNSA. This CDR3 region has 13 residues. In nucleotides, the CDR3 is TGTGCCAGCAGCCCAGGGGATAATTCACCCCTCCACTTT. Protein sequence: CASSPGDNSPLHF. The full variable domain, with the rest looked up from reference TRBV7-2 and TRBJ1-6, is GAGVSQSPSNKVTEKGKDVELRCDPISGHTALYWYRQSLGQGLEFLIYFQGNSAPDKSGLPSDRFSAERTGGSVSTLTIQRTQQEDSAVYLCASSPGDNSPLHFGNGTRLTVT.

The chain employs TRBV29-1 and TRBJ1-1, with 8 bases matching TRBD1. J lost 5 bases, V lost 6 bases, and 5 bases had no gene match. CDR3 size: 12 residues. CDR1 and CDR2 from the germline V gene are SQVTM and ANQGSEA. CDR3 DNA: TGCAGCGTCCCGGACAGGGTTACTGAAGCTTTCTTT. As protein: CSVPDRVTEAFF.

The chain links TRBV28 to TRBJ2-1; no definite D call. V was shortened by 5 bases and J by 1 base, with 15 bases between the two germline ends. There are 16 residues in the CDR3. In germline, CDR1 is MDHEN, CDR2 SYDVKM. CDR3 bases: TGTGCCAGCAGTCCCCTTCTAGGCGGATCCTACAATGAGCAGTTCTTC. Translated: CASSPLLGGSYNEQFF.

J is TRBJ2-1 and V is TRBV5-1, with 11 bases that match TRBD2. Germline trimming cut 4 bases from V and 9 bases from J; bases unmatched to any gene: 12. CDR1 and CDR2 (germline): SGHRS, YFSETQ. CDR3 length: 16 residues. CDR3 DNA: TGCGCCAGCAGCATTAGCGGGGGGGCAAGTGGAGGTGAGCAGTTCTTC. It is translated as CASSISGGASGGEQFF.

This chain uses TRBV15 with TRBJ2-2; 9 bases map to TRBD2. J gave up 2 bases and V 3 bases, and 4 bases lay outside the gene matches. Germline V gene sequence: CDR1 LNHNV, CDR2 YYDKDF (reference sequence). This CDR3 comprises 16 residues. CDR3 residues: CATSSVAGDNTGELFF. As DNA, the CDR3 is TGTGCCACCAGCAGCGTAGCGGGGGATAACACCGGGGAGCTGTTTTTT.

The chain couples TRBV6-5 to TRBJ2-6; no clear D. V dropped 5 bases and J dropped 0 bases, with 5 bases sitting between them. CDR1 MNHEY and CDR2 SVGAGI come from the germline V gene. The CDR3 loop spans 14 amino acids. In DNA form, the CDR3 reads TGTGCCAGCAGTGGGCCCTCTGGGGCCAACGTCCTGACTTTC. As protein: CASSGPSGANVLTF.

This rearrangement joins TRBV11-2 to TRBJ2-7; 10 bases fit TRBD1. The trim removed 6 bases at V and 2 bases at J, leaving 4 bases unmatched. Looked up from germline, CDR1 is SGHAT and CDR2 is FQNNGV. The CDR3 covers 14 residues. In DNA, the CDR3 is TGTGCCAGCAGATCCGGGACAGGGGCCTACGAGCAGTACTTC. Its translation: CASRSGTGAYEQYF.

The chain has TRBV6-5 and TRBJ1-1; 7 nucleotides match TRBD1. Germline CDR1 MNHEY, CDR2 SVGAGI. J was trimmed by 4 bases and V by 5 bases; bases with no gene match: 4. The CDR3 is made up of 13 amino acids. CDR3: CASSLGTATEAFF. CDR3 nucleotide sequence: TGTGCCAGCAGTCTCGGGACAGCCACTGAAGCTTTCTTT.

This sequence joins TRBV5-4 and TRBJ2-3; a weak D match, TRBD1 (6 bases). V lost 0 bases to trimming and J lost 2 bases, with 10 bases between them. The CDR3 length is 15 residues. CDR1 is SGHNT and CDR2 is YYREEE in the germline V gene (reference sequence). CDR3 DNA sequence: TGTGCCAGCAGCTTGGGACAGGACATCACAGATACGCAGTATTTT. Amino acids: CASSLGQDITDTQYF.

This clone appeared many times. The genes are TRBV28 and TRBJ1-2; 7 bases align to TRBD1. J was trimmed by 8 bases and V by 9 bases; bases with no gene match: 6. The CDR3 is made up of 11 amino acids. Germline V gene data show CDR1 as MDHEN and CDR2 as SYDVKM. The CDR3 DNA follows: TGTGCCAGTAGACAGGGTACAGGCTACACCTTC. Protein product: CASRQGTGYTF.